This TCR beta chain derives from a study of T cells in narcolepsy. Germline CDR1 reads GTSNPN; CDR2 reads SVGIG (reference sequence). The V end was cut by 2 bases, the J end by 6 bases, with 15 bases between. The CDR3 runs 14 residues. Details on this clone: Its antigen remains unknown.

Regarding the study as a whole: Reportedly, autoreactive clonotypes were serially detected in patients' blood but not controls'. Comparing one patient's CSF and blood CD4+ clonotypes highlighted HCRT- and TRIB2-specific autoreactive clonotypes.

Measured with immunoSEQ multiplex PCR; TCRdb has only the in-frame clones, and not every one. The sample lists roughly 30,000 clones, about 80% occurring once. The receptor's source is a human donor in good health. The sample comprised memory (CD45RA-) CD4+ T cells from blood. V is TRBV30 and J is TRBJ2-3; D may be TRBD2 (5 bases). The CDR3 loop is CAWSKGLASDTQYF. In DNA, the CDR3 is TGTGCCTGGAGTAAAGGCCTAGCCTCGGATACGCAGTATTTT.